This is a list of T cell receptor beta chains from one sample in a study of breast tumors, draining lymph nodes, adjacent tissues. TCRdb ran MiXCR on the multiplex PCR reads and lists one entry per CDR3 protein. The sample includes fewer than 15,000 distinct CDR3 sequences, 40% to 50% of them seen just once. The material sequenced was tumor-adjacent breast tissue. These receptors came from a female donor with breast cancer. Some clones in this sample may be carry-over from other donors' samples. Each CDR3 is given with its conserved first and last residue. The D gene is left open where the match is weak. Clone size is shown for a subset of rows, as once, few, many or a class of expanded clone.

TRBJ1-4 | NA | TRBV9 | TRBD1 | CASSPSGQPTNEKLFF | TGTGCCAGCAGCCCCTCGGGACAGCCAACTAATGAAAAACTGTTTTTT
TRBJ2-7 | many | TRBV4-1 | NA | CASSRRGETYEQYF | TGCGCCAGCAGCCGAAGGGGGGAGACCTACGAGCAGTACTTC
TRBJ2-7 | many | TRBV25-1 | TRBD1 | CASSELAGTGYEQYF | TGTGCCAGCAGTGAACTCGCCGGGACAGGGTACGAGCAGTACTTC
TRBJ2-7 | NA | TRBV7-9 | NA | CASSLFAQDEQYF | TGCGCCAGCAGCTTATTTGCCCAGGACGAGCAGTACTTC
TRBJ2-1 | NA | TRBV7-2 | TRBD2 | CASRSSSGGSYNEQFF | TGTGCCAGCAGATCCTCTAGCGGAGGCTCCTACAATGAGCAGTTCTTC
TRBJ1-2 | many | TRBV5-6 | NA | CASSLDPAMGGYTF | TGTGCCAGCAGCTTGGATCCAGCTATGGGGGGCTACACCTTC
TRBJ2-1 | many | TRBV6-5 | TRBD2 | CASSYSSGGAYNEQFF | TGTGCCAGCAGTTACTCGAGCGGGGGTGCTTACAATGAGCAGTTCTTC
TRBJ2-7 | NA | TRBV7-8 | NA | CASSLALGLVSYEQYF | TGTGCCAGCAGCTTAGCCCTCGGACTCGTCTCCTACGAGCAGTACTTC
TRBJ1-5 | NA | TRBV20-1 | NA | CSAMWTSGRNEHF | TGCAGTGCTATGTGGACTAGCGGGAGGAATGAGCATTTT
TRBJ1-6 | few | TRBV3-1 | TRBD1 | CASRAGTGRYSPLHF | TGTGCCAGCAGAGCGGGGACAGGGAGATATTCACCCCTCCACTTT
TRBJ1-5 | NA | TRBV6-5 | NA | CASSYLGRNQPQHF | TGTGCCAGCAGTTACTTAGGCCGCAATCAGCCCCAGCATTTT
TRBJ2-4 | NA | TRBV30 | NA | CAWSPKGIRGGDIQYF | TGTGCCTGGAGTCCCAAGGGAATAAGGGGGGGGGACATTCAGTACTTC
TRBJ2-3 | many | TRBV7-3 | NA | CASSLPWGGGDSLSTDTQYF | TGTGCCAGCAGCCTTCCTTGGGGGGGGGGCGACTCACTAAGCACAGATACGCAGTATTTT
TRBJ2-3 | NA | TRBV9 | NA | CASSATEGFTDTQYF | TGCGCCAGCAGCGCGACCGAAGGTTTCACAGATACGCAGTATTTT
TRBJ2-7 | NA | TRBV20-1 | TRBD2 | CSASALAGRNEQYF | TGCAGTGCTAGTGCACTAGCGGGTAGGAACGAGCAGTACTTC
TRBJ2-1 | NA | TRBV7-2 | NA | CASSFLQGEGGNEQFF | TGTGCCAGCAGCTTTCTACAGGGAGAAGGTGGCAATGAGCAGTTCTTC
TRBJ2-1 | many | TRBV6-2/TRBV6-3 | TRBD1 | CASSYSGEGQGMIVYNEQFF | TGTGCCAGCAGTTACTCGGGCGAAGGACAGGGGATGATAGTCTACAATGAACAGTTCTTC
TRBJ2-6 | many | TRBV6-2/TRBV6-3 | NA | CASHDPGANVLTF | TGTGCCAGCCATGACCCTGGGGCCAACGTCCTGACTTTC
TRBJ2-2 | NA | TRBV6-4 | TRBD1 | CASRPTGDAGELFF | TGTGCCAGCAGGCCGACAGGGGATGCCGGGGAGCTGTTTTTT